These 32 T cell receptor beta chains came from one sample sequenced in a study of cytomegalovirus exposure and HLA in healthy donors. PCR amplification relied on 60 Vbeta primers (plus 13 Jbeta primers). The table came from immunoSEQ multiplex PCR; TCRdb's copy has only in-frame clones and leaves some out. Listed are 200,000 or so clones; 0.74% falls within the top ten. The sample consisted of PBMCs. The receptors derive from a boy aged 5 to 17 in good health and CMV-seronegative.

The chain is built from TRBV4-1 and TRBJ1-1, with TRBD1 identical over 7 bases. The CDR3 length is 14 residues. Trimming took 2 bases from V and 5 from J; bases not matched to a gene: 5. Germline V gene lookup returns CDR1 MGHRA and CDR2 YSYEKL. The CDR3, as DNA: TGCGCCAGCAGCCAAAGGGGGCTAGGTACTGAAGCTTTCTTT. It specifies CASSQRGLGTEAFF.

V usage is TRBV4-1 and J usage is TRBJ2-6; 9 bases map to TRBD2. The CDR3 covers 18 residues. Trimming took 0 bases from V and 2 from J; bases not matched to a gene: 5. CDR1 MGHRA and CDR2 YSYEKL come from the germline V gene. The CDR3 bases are TGCGCCAGCAGCCAAGAGTCAGAGCGGGGGGCTGGGGCCAACGTCCTGACTTTC. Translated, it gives CASSQESERGAGANVLTF.

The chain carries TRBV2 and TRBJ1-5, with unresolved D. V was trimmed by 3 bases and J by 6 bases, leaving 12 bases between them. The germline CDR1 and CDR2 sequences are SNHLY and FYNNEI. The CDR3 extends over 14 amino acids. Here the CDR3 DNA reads TGTGCCAGCAGTGATTTCTACTGGTCTCAGCCCCAGCATTTT. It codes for CASSDFYWSQPQHF.

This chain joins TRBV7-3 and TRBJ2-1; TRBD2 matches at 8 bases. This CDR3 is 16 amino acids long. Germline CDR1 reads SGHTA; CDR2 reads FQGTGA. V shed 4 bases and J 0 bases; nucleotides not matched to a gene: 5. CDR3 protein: CASSWRGGSSYNEQFF. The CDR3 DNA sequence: TGTGCCAGCAGCTGGCGCGGGGGGTCCTCCTACAATGAGCAGTTCTTC.

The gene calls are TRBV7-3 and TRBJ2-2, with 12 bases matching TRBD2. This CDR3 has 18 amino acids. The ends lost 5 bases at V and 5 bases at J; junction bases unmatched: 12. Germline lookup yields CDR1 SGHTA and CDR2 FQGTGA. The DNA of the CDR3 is TGTGCCAGCAGCCCCCTGTCAGGACTAGCGGGGCGGACCGGGGAGCTGTTTTTT. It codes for CASSPLSGLAGRTGELFF.

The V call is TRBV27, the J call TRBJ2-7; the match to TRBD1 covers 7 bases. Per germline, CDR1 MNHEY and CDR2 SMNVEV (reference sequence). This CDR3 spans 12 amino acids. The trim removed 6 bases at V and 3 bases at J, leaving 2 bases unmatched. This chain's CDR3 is CASRDRYYEQYF. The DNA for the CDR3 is TGTGCCAGCAGGGACAGGTACTACGAGCAGTACTTC.

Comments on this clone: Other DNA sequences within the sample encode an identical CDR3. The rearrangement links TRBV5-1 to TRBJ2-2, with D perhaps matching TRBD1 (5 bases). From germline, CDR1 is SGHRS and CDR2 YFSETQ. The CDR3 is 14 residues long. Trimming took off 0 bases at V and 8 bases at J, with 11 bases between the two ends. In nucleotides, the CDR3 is TGCGCCAGCAGCTTGGATAGGGGAACTGGGGAGCTGTTTTTT. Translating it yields CASSLDRGTGELFF.

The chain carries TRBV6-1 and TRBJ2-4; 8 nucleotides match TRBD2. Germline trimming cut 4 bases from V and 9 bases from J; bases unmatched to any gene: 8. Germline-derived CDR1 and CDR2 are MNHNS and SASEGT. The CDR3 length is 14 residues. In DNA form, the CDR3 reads TGTGCCAGCAGTGTGGGACTAGATGGGGGCATTCAGTACTTC. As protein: CASSVGLDGGIQYF.

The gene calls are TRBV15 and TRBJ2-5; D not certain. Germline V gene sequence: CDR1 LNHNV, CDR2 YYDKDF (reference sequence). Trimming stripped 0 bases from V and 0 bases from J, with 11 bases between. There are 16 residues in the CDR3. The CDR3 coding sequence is TGTGCCACCAGCAGAGATAGCCGGCGAGACCAAGAGACCCAGTACTTC. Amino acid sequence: CATSRDSRRDQETQYF.

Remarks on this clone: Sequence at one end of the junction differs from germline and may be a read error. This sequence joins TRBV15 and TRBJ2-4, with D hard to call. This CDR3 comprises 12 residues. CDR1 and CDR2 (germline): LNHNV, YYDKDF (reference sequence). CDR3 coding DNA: TGTGCCACCAGCGGAGACTTAAACATTCAGTACTTC. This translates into CATSGDLNIQYF.

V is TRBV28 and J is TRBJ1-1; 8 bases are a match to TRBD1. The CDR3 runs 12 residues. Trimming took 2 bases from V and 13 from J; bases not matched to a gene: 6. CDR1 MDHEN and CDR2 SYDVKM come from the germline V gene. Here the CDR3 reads CASSLPDRGGFF. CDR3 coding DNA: TGTGCCAGCAGTTTACCAGACAGGGGTGGTTTCTTT.

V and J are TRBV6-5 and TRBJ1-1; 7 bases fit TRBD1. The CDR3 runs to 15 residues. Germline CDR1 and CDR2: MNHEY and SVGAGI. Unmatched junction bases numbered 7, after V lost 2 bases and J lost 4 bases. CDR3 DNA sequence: TGTGCCAGCAGTTACCCCGGCAGGGGGGCCACTGAAGCTTTCTTT. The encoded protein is CASSYPGRGATEAFF.

Here the CDR3 DNA reads TGTGCCAGCAGCTCTCAAAAGGGGGACACTGAAGCTTTCTTT. It is translated as CASSSQKGDTEAFF. The chain carries TRBV9 and TRBJ1-1; D is possibly TRBD1 (6 bases). The CDR3 runs 14 residues. Germline V gives CDR1 SGDLS, CDR2 YYNGEE. Trimming removed 4 bases from V and 3 bases from J, with 13 bases in between.

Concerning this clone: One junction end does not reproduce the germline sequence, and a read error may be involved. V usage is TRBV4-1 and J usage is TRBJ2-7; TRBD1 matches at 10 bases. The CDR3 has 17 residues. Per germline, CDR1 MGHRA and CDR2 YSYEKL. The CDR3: CASSQPYRDRGSYKQYF. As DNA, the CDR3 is TGCGCCAGCAGCCAACCTTACCGGGACAGGGGCTCCTACAAGCAGTACTTC.

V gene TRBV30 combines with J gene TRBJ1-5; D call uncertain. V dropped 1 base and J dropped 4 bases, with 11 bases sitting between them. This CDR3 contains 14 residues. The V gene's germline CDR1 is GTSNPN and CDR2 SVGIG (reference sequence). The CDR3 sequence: CAWSAVRENQPQHF. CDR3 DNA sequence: TGTGCCTGGAGTGCCGTCCGTGAGAATCAGCCCCAGCATTTT.

CDR3 sequence: CSATLTGPYGYTF. The CDR3 coding sequence is TGCAGCGCTACGTTGACAGGGCCCTATGGCTACACCTTC. J is TRBJ1-2 and V is TRBV29-1; 7 nucleotides line up with TRBD1. The V gene's germline CDR1 is SQVTM and CDR2 ANQGSEA. This CDR3 spans 13 amino acids. Losses at the gene ends were 7 bases for V and 4 bases for J; bases not matched to a gene: 9.

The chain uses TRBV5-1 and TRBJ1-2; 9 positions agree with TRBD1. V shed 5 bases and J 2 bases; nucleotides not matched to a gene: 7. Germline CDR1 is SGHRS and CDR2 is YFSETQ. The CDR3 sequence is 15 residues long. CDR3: CASSLTGGKNYGYTF. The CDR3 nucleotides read TGCGCCAGCAGTCTTACAGGGGGCAAGAACTATGGCTACACCTTC.

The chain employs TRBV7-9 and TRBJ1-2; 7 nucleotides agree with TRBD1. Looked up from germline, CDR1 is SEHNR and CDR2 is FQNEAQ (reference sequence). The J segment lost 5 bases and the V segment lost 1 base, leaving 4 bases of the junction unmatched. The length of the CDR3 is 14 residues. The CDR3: CASSLEGQAYGYTF. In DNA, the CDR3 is TGTGCCAGCAGCTTAGAAGGACAGGCTTATGGCTACACCTTC.

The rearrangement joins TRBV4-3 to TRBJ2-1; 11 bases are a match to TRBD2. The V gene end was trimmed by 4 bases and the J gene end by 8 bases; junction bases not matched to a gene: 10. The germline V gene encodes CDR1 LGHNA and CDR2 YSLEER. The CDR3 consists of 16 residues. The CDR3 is CASSRPTTSGAHEQFF. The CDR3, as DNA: TGCGCCAGCAGCCGACCCACGACTAGCGGGGCCCATGAGCAGTTCTTC.

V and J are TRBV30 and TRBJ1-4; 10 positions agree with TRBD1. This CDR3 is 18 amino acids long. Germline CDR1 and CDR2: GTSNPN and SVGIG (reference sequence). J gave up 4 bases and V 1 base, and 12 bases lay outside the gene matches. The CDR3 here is CAWSARQGARGFNEKLFF. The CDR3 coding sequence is TGTGCCTGGAGTGCCAGACAGGGGGCAAGGGGGTTTAATGAAAAACTGTTTTTT. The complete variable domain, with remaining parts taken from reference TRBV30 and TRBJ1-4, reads SQTIHQWPATLVQPVGSPLSLECTVEGTSNPNLYWYRQAAGRGLQLLFYSVGIGQISSEVPQNLSASRPQDRQFILSSKKLLLSDSGFYLCAWSARQGARGFNEKLFFGSGTQLSVL.

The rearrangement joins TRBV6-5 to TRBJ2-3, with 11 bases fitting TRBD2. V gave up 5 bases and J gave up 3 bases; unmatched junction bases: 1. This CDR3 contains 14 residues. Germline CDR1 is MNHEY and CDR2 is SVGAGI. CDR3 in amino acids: CASSLAGGTDTQYF. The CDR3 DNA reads TGTGCCAGCAGTCTAGCGGGGGGAACAGATACGCAGTATTTT.

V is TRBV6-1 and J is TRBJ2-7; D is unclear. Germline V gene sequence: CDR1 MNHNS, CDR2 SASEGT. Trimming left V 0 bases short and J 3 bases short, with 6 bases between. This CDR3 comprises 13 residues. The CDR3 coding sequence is TGTGCCAGCAGTGAAGCACAACACTACGAGCAGTACTTC. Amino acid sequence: CASSEAQHYEQYF.

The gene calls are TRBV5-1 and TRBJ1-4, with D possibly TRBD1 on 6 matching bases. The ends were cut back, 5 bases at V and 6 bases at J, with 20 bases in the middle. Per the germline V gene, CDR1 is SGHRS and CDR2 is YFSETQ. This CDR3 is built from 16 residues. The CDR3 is CASREQPQGRDEKLFF. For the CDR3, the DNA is TGCGCCAGCAGGGAGCAACCACAGGGTAGGGATGAAAAACTGTTTTTT.

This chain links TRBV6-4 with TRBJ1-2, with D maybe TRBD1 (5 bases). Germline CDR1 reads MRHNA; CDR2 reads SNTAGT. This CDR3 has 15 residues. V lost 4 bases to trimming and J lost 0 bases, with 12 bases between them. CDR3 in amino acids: CASSVTASANYGYTF. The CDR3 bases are TGTGCCAGCAGTGTGACAGCTTCAGCTAACTATGGCTACACCTTC.

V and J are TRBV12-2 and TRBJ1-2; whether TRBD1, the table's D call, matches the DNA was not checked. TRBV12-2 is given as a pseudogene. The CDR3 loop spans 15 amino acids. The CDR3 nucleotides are TGTGCAAGTCGCTTACAGGGGGCAGGGAGCTATGGCTACACCTTC. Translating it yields CASRLQGAGSYGYTF.

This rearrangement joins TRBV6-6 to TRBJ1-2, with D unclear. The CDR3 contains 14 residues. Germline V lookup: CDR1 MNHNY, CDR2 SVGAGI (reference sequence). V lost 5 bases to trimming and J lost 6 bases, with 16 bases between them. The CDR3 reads CASSESIVVDGYTF. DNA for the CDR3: TGTGCCAGCAGTGAGTCGATTGTAGTCGATGGCTACACCTTC.

DNA for the CDR3: TGTGCCAGCAGTGCTGGTCGAAGACAGGCAGACGAGACCCAGTACTTC. Translating it yields CASSAGRRQADETQYF. This chain joins TRBV6-1 and TRBJ2-5, with D tentatively TRBD1 (6 bases). This CDR3 is 16 amino acids long. Germline CDR1 and CDR2: MNHNS and SASEGT. Trimming shortened V by 4 bases and J by 5 bases, and 20 bases separated the two germline ends.

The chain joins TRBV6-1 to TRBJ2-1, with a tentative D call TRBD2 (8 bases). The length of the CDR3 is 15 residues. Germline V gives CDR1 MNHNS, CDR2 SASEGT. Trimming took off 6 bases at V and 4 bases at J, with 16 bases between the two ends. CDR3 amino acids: CASSGRGTAYNEQFF. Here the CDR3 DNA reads TGTGCCAGCAGCGGGAGGGGGACAGCTTACAATGAGCAGTTCTTC.

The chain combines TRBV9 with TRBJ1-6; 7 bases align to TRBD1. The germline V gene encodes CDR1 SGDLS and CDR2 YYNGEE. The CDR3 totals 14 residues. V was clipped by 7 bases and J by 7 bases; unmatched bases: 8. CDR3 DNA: TGTGCCAGCGCTCGGGACAGAGTAAATTCACCCCTCCACTTT. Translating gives CASARDRVNSPLHF.

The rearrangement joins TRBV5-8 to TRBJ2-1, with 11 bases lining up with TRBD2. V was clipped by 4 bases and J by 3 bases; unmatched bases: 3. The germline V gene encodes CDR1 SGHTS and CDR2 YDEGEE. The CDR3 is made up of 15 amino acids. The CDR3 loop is CASSPGLADYNEQFF. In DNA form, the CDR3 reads TGTGCCAGCAGCCCGGGACTAGCGGACTACAATGAGCAGTTCTTC.

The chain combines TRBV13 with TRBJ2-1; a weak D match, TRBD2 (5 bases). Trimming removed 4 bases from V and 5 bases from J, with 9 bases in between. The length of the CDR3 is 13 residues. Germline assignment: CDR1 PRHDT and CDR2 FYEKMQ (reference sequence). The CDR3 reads CASSSTRDNEQFF. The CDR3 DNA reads TGTGCCAGCAGCTCAACTAGAGACAATGAGCAGTTCTTC.

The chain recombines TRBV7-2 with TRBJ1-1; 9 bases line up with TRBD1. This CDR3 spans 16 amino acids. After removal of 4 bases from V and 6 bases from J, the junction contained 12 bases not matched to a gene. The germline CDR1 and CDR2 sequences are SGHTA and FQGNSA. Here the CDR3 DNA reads TGTGCCAGCAGCTCTCGAAGCATGGACAGGGGCGCTGAAGCTTTCTTT. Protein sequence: CASSSRSMDRGAEAFF.